This note documents a single TCR beta chain sequence. This sample was included in a study of blood T cell repertoires in COVID-19. Overall study context: Spain, Italy and the United States supplied samples that represented acute and convalescent COVID-19. PBMCs, B-cell-depleted T cells, or T cells were the source of the cDNA or gDNA that made up the material.

The protocol was immunoSEQ multiplex PCR, while the TCRdb copy is restricted to in-frame clones and leaves out a portion. The sample yields under 300,000 clones, approximately 86% seen once. With V trimmed by 5 bases and J by 4 bases, 10 bases remained unmatched. CDR3 length: 15 residues. From germline, CDR1 is SNHLY and CDR2 FYNNEI. The TCR comes from a young man with active or convalescent COVID-19. The sequencing input was peripheral blood. The chain joins TRBV2 to TRBJ1-2; 7 positions match TRBD1. As DNA, the CDR3 is TGTGCCAGCAGTTCTTGGAGGGGGCGGATCTATGGCTACACCTTC. Translation: CASSSWRGRIYGYTF.